This record covers a single TCR beta chain. The sample originates from a study of blood T cell repertoires in COVID-19. The overall study: The study drew acute and convalescent COVID-19 samples from the United States, Italy and Spain. PBMCs, B-cell-depleted T cells, or T cells provided the cDNA or gDNA that made up the material.

Germline CDR1 reads SGHAT; CDR2 reads FQNNGV. The CDR3 extends over 12 amino acids. V dropped 5 bases and J dropped 5 bases, with 9 bases sitting between them. Assay used: immunoSEQ multiplex PCR; TCRdb lists only in-frame clones, some missing. The sample contains roughly 120,000 clones, about 83% of which appear only once. Sample: peripheral blood. The source of this sequence is a human donor in a cohort sampled during active COVID-19. The gene calls are TRBV11-2 and TRBJ2-5; maybe TRBD2 (5 bases). The CDR3 bases are TGTGCCAGCAGCCGTGGGGAGGAGACCCAGTACTTC. This translates into CASSRGEETQYF.